A selection of T cell receptor beta chains follows, all from one sample in a study of beta chain features in type 1 diabetes. Some clones are missing from TCRdb's copy, which holds only in-frame ones; the method was immunoSEQ multiplex PCR. The table has 300,000 to 350,000 clones, less than 9.5% seen once. Sequencing input: central memory CD4+ T cells from blood. These receptors were collected from a woman aged 18 to 35 in good health. CDR3s include the opening cysteine and the closing phenylalanine or tryptophan. D genes are given only for firm matches. Size is stated for part of the rows, as once, few or many counts, or as a class when the clone is expanded.

j_gene: TRBJ1-1
v_gene: TRBV2
d_gene: TRBD1
abundance: NA
CDR3nt: TGTGCCAGCGAATATACAGGGGTTGGTGAAGCTTTCTTT
CDR3aa: CASEYTGVGEAFF

j_gene: TRBJ2-5
v_gene: TRBV5-4
d_gene: NA
abundance: many
CDR3nt: TGTGCCAGCAGCCTGCAGGGGTCGGCGGAGACCCAGTACTTC
CDR3aa: CASSLQGSAETQYF

j_gene: TRBJ2-1
v_gene: TRBV11-2
d_gene: TRBD1
abundance: few
CDR3nt: TGTGCCAGCAGCTTAGAAGGGACAGTATACAATGAGCAGTTCTTC
CDR3aa: CASSLEGTVYNEQFF

j_gene: TRBJ2-1
v_gene: TRBV25-1
d_gene: TRBD2
abundance: few
CDR3nt: TGTGCCAGCAGTGAATACCCTAGCGGGAGGGCTAATGAGCAGTTCTTC
CDR3aa: CASSEYPSGRANEQFF

j_gene: TRBJ2-7
v_gene: TRBV6-6
d_gene: NA
abundance: many
CDR3nt: TGTGCCAGCAGTTACCCCCCAGGCACCTACGAGCAGTACTTC
CDR3aa: CASSYPPGTYEQYF

j_gene: TRBJ2-7
v_gene: TRBV4-3
d_gene: NA
abundance: NA
CDR3nt: TGCGCCAGCAGCCAAGATCGAAGACTTACTAGGGAGCAGTACTTC
CDR3aa: CASSQDRRLTREQYF

j_gene: TRBJ1-2
v_gene: TRBV28
d_gene: NA
abundance: NA
CDR3nt: TGTGCCAGCAGCAACTATGGCTACACCTTC
CDR3aa: CASSNYGYTF

j_gene: TRBJ1-2
v_gene: TRBV4-2
d_gene: NA
abundance: NA
CDR3nt: TGTGCCAGCAGCCAAGAACGATACAGGGAGGATGGCTACACCTTC
CDR3aa: CASSQERYREDGYTF

j_gene: TRBJ2-5
v_gene: TRBV7-9
d_gene: TRBD2
abundance: NA
CDR3nt: TGTGCCAGCAGCTTAGATCGGACTAGCGAGGAGACCCAGTACTTC
CDR3aa: CASSLDRTSEETQYF

j_gene: TRBJ2-5
v_gene: TRBV9
d_gene: TRBD2
abundance: NA
CDR3nt: TGTGCCAGCAGCCAGGGGACTAGCGGGAGTCAGAGAGAGACCCAGTACTTC
CDR3aa: CASSQGTSGSQRETQYF

j_gene: TRBJ1-1
v_gene: TRBV6-5
d_gene: NA
abundance: few
CDR3nt: TGTGCCATCAGCAGGGGAAACACTGAAGCTTTCTTT
CDR3aa: CAISRGNTEAFF

j_gene: TRBJ2-3
v_gene: TRBV6-5
d_gene: NA
abundance: NA
CDR3nt: TGTGCCAGCAGTTACGACGACCGCTCCACAGATACGCAGTATTTT
CDR3aa: CASSYDDRSTDTQYF

j_gene: TRBJ2-1
v_gene: TRBV7-8
d_gene: TRBD1
abundance: few
CDR3nt: TGTGCCAGCAGCTTCGCCGGGACAGCCGACAATGAGCAGTTCTTC
CDR3aa: CASSFAGTADNEQFF

j_gene: TRBJ2-2
v_gene: TRBV4-1
d_gene: NA
abundance: NA
CDR3nt: TGCGCCAGCAGCCAAGAGTCCTATCTCTCTGAGCTGTTTTTT
CDR3aa: CASSQESYLSELFF

j_gene: TRBJ2-3
v_gene: TRBV5-8
d_gene: NA
abundance: few
CDR3nt: TGTGCCAGCAGCTTGTTCAGCGAGACAGATACGCAGTATTTT
CDR3aa: CASSLFSETDTQYF

j_gene: TRBJ2-1
v_gene: TRBV7-2
d_gene: NA
abundance: NA
CDR3nt: TGTGCCAGCAGCTTGCAAAACAATGAGCAGTTCTTC
CDR3aa: CASSLQNNEQFF

j_gene: TRBJ2-1
v_gene: TRBV7-2
d_gene: NA
abundance: NA
CDR3nt: TGTGCCAGCACCAAGAGAGGGGGCAATGAGCAGTTCTTC
CDR3aa: CASTKRGGNEQFF

j_gene: TRBJ1-1
v_gene: TRBV4-3
d_gene: NA
abundance: few
CDR3nt: TGCGCCAGCAGCCAACCAGGGGTCACTGAAGCTTTCTTT
CDR3aa: CASSQPGVTEAFF

j_gene: TRBJ2-3
v_gene: TRBV11-2
d_gene: TRBD2
abundance: few
CDR3nt: TGTGCCAGCAGCTTAGATCTAAGCGGGGGCTCGAGCACAGATACGCAGTATTTT
CDR3aa: CASSLDLSGGSSTDTQYF

j_gene: TRBJ2-1
v_gene: TRBV27
d_gene: TRBD2
abundance: NA
CDR3nt: TGTGCCAGCAGTTGGAGTAGCGGGAGGTCCTACAATGAGCAGTTCTTC
CDR3aa: CASSWSSGRSYNEQFF

j_gene: TRBJ2-5
v_gene: TRBV29-1
d_gene: TRBD2
abundance: few
CDR3nt: TGCAGCGTTGGATATAGCGGGAGGGGCGGGGAGACCCAGTACTTC
CDR3aa: CSVGYSGRGGETQYF

j_gene: TRBJ2-1
v_gene: TRBV5-1
d_gene: NA
abundance: many
CDR3nt: TGCGCCAGCAGCTTGGGATGGGGCAATGAGCAGTTCTTC
CDR3aa: CASSLGWGNEQFF

j_gene: TRBJ2-2
v_gene: TRBV2
d_gene: NA
abundance: many
CDR3nt: TGTGCCAGCAGTCGGACAGATTACACCGGGGAGCTGTTTTTT
CDR3aa: CASSRTDYTGELFF

j_gene: TRBJ2-5
v_gene: TRBV27
d_gene: NA
abundance: NA
CDR3nt: TGTGCCAGCAGTTTATTAGCGGTGGGGAGGCAAGAGACCCAGTACTTC
CDR3aa: CASSLLAVGRQETQYF

j_gene: TRBJ1-4
v_gene: TRBV18
d_gene: NA
abundance: NA
CDR3nt: TGTGCCAGCTCACCAAGCAATTTTGGAAAACTGTTTTTT
CDR3aa: CASSPSNFGKLFF

j_gene: TRBJ2-7
v_gene: TRBV19
d_gene: TRBD1
abundance: NA
CDR3nt: TGTGCCAGTAGCCGGACAGGGGGGATGACCTACGAGCAGTACTTC
CDR3aa: CASSRTGGMTYEQYF

j_gene: TRBJ2-2
v_gene: TRBV5-1
d_gene: NA
abundance: NA
CDR3nt: TGCGCCAGCAGCTTGAATGGGGCAAATACCGGGGAGCTGTTTTTT
CDR3aa: CASSLNGANTGELFF

j_gene: TRBJ2-3
v_gene: TRBV9
d_gene: TRBD2
abundance: NA
CDR3nt: TGTGCCAGCAGCCCCCGGGACTACCCCACAGATACGCAGTATTTT
CDR3aa: CASSPRDYPTDTQYF

j_gene: TRBJ1-4
v_gene: TRBV28
d_gene: NA
abundance: NA
CDR3nt: TGTGCCAGCAGAACAACAGGGAGGGGCGGTGAAAAACTGTTTTTT
CDR3aa: CASRTTGRGGEKLFF

j_gene: TRBJ2-5
v_gene: TRBV5-1
d_gene: TRBD2
abundance: once
CDR3nt: TGCGCCAGCAGCACAGGGACTAGCGGGACCAAAGAGACCCAGTACTTC
CDR3aa: CASSTGTSGTKETQYF

j_gene: TRBJ2-1
v_gene: TRBV11-3
d_gene: TRBD2
abundance: NA
CDR3nt: TGTGCCAGCAGCTTAGGGGGAGGGCTCCATGAGCAGTTCTTC
CDR3aa: CASSLGGGLHEQFF

j_gene: TRBJ2-5
v_gene: TRBV10-3
d_gene: NA
abundance: few
CDR3nt: TGTGCCATCAGTGTAGGGGGGGGTGAGGAGACCCAGTACTTC
CDR3aa: CAISVGGGEETQYF

j_gene: TRBJ2-3
v_gene: TRBV5-4
d_gene: NA
abundance: NA
CDR3nt: TGTGCCAGCACAGCTTGGGGCCAGAGCACAGATACGCAGTATTTT
CDR3aa: CASTAWGQSTDTQYF

j_gene: TRBJ1-2
v_gene: TRBV7-2
d_gene: NA
abundance: NA
CDR3nt: TGTGCCAGCAGCCCCTATTCCACAAGTCGGGGTGTGGGTAATGGCTACACCTTC
CDR3aa: CASSPYSTSRGVGNGYTF

j_gene: TRBJ2-7
v_gene: TRBV7-9
d_gene: TRBD1
abundance: few
CDR3nt: TGTGCCAGCAGCTCAGGGGGCGCACGGGAGCAGTACTTC
CDR3aa: CASSSGGAREQYF

j_gene: TRBJ2-5
v_gene: TRBV9
d_gene: NA
abundance: few
CDR3nt: TGTGCCAGCAGCGTAATGGGGAAAGAGACCCAGTACTTC
CDR3aa: CASSVMGKETQYF

j_gene: TRBJ1-4
v_gene: TRBV4-3
d_gene: NA
abundance: NA
CDR3nt: TGCGCCAGCAGCCAAGTAATAGGGGGGACGCGGGAAAAACTGTTTTTT
CDR3aa: CASSQVIGGTREKLFF

j_gene: TRBJ2-7
v_gene: TRBV21-1
d_gene: NA
abundance: many
CDR3nt: TGTGCCAGCATCGTAGCGGGAGGACCCTACGAGCAGTACTTC
CDR3aa: CASIVAGGPYEQYF

j_gene: TRBJ2-7
v_gene: TRBV25-1
d_gene: NA
abundance: NA
CDR3nt: TGTGCCAGCAGTGAGGGCGGATCGGCACACGAGCAGTACTTC
CDR3aa: CASSEGGSAHEQYF

j_gene: TRBJ2-2
v_gene: TRBV7-3
d_gene: NA
abundance: few
CDR3nt: TGTGCCAGCAGCCCACACTCGTTTCGGGGGCTCGGGGAGCTGTTTTTT
CDR3aa: CASSPHSFRGLGELFF

j_gene: TRBJ2-1
v_gene: TRBV5-1
d_gene: NA
abundance: few
CDR3nt: TGCGCCAGCAGCTTGGGTTTCTTAGCGCCTAGCTCCTACAATGAGCAGTTCTTC
CDR3aa: CASSLGFLAPSSYNEQFF

j_gene: TRBJ2-2
v_gene: TRBV19
d_gene: NA
abundance: NA
CDR3nt: TGTGCCAGTAATGGGTTCCGACAGGCAACGAACACCGGGGAGCTGTTTTTT
CDR3aa: CASNGFRQATNTGELFF

j_gene: TRBJ2-5
v_gene: TRBV27
d_gene: NA
abundance: few
CDR3nt: TGTGCCAGCAGTCCGAGGACGGGGCTGGCCCAGTACTTC
CDR3aa: CASSPRTGLAQYF

j_gene: TRBJ2-5
v_gene: TRBV10-3
d_gene: TRBD1
abundance: many
CDR3nt: TGTGCCATCAGTGGAGCCGGGACAGGGGAAACAGGTGCGGTGACCCAGTACTTC
CDR3aa: CAISGAGTGETGAVTQYF

j_gene: TRBJ2-7
v_gene: TRBV13
d_gene: TRBD1
abundance: few
CDR3nt: TGTGCCAGCAGCCTACGGACAGGGGGCTTCGACGAGCAGTACTTC
CDR3aa: CASSLRTGGFDEQYF

j_gene: TRBJ2-6
v_gene: TRBV15
d_gene: NA
abundance: NA
CDR3nt: TGTGCCACCAGCAGAGTCCGATTGGGGTCTGGGGCCAACGTCCTGACTTTC
CDR3aa: CATSRVRLGSGANVLTF

j_gene: TRBJ2-7
v_gene: TRBV6-6
d_gene: TRBD2
abundance: NA
CDR3nt: TGTGCCAGCACCACCGGACTAGCGGGAGGCGAGCAGTACTTC
CDR3aa: CASTTGLAGGEQYF

j_gene: TRBJ2-7
v_gene: TRBV4-2
d_gene: NA
abundance: NA
CDR3nt: TGTGCCAGCAGCCAAGATCTAGCGAACGACGGGGAGCAGTACTTC
CDR3aa: CASSQDLANDGEQYF

j_gene: TRBJ2-7
v_gene: TRBV10-3
d_gene: TRBD2
abundance: many
CDR3nt: TGTGCCATCAAACTTACTAGCGGGAGCTCCTACGAGCAGTACTTC
CDR3aa: CAIKLTSGSSYEQYF

j_gene: TRBJ2-1
v_gene: TRBV28
d_gene: TRBD2
abundance: NA
CDR3nt: TGTGCCAGCAGTGTAGCGGGGCTCCACAATGAGCAGTTCTTC
CDR3aa: CASSVAGLHNEQFF

j_gene: TRBJ2-5
v_gene: TRBV6-5
d_gene: NA
abundance: few
CDR3nt: TGTGCCAGCAGTATAGGATTACGGCGGGAGACCCAGTACTTC
CDR3aa: CASSIGLRRETQYF

j_gene: TRBJ1-3
v_gene: TRBV7-6
d_gene: NA
abundance: few
CDR3nt: TGTGCCAGCAGCTCCGACCAGGGAGTTGGAAACACCATATATTTT
CDR3aa: CASSSDQGVGNTIYF

j_gene: TRBJ1-1
v_gene: TRBV14
d_gene: NA
abundance: NA
CDR3nt: TGTGCCAGCAGCCAACTTGGACACAGGAACACTGAAGCTTTCTTT
CDR3aa: CASSQLGHRNTEAFF

j_gene: TRBJ2-1
v_gene: TRBV10-3
d_gene: NA
abundance: few
CDR3nt: TGTGCCATCAGTGAGTCGAACGAAAATGAGCAGTTCTTC
CDR3aa: CAISESNENEQFF

j_gene: TRBJ1-5
v_gene: TRBV6-1
d_gene: TRBD1
abundance: NA
CDR3nt: TGTGCCAGCAGTGACGGGACAGGGGGCTTCAATCAGCCCCAGCATTTT
CDR3aa: CASSDGTGGFNQPQHF